Below are 9 T cell receptor beta chains sequenced from a single sample in a study of OX40 agonist ivuxolimab in advanced cancers. Repertoires were generated with immunoSEQ multiplex PCR, while TCRdb's copy carries only in-frame clones and drops some. The sample shows over 85,000 clones, roughly 93% of them seen only once. The sequences come from CD4+ or CD8+ T cells sorted from blood, collected in a trial of the OX40 agonist ivuxolimab. Receptors originate from an adult with an advanced solid tumor such as melanoma, head and neck, liver or kidney cancer.

This sequence joins TRBV6-5 and TRBJ1-5; TRBD1 might be the D (5 bases). Trimming removed 4 bases from V and 6 bases from J, with 10 bases in between. The CDR3 has 13 amino acids. Germline V gene sequence: CDR1 MNHEY, CDR2 SVGAGI. CDR3 protein: CASSSAGFQPQHF. DNA of the CDR3: TGTGCCAGCAGTTCGGCAGGGTTTCAGCCCCAGCATTTT.

This chain joins TRBV9 and TRBJ1-2; D gene unclear. Per germline, CDR1 SGDLS and CDR2 YYNGEE. Between the trimmed V and J ends, which lost 0 bases and 2 bases, there was a span of 8 bases. This CDR3 has 14 amino acids. The CDR3 reads CASSVATANYGYTF. As DNA, the CDR3 is TGTGCCAGCAGCGTAGCTACAGCGAACTATGGCTACACCTTC.

This clone was seen just once. The J gene is TRBJ1-5, the V gene TRBV7-2; the D is unclear. The CDR3 length is 13 residues. Trimming stripped 3 bases from V and 1 base from J, with 4 bases between. In germline, CDR1 is SGHTA, CDR2 FQGNSA. CDR3 sequence: CASSFDSNQPQHF. DNA for the CDR3: TGTGCCAGCAGCTTCGACAGCAATCAGCCCCAGCATTTT.

This chain links TRBV5-1 with TRBJ2-1; 9 bases align to TRBD2. CDR1 SGHRS and CDR2 YFSETQ come from the germline V gene. The CDR3 covers 15 residues. The trim removed 2 bases at V and 6 bases at J, leaving 6 bases unmatched. CDR3 in amino acids: CASSLGGGAGNEQFF. For the CDR3, the DNA is TGCGCCAGCAGCTTAGGCGGGGGGGCCGGCAATGAGCAGTTCTTC.

CDR3 in amino acids: CASSFAGTDNYNEQFF. In DNA, the CDR3 is TGTGCCAGCAGCTTCGCCGGGACTGATAATTACAATGAGCAGTTCTTC. This chain connects TRBV7-2 to TRBJ2-1, with a possible D match to TRBD2 (6 bases). The V gene's germline CDR1 is SGHTA and CDR2 FQGNSA. Trimming removed 3 bases from V and 4 bases from J, with 16 bases in between. CDR3 size: 16 residues.

The V call is TRBV2, the J call TRBJ1-5; no clear D. The CDR3 contains 13 residues. V lost 3 bases, J lost 4 bases, and 7 bases lay in between. Germline values: CDR1 SNHLY, CDR2 FYNNEI. CDR3 sequence: CASSDWFNQPQHF. The CDR3 DNA is TGTGCCAGCAGTGATTGGTTTAATCAGCCCCAGCATTTT.

The J gene is TRBJ2-4, the V gene TRBV7-9; 9 bases agree with TRBD2. Trimming took 4 bases from V and 7 from J; bases not matched to a gene: 2. This CDR3 contains 13 residues. The V gene's germline CDR1 is SEHNR and CDR2 FQNEAQ (reference sequence). CDR3 DNA: TGTGCCAGCAGCTGGGGACTAGCTAACATTCAGTACTTC. Amino acids: CASSWGLANIQYF.

This clone is a singleton in its sample. V usage is TRBV6-1 and J usage is TRBJ1-1; tentative D call: TRBD1 (5 bases). There are 14 residues in the CDR3. From germline, CDR1 is MNHNS and CDR2 SASEGT. Trimming took off 3 bases at V and 3 bases at J, with 11 bases between the two ends. The CDR3 reads CASSDYPGYTEAFF. The CDR3 DNA follows: TGTGCCAGCAGTGATTATCCAGGGTACACTGAAGCTTTCTTT.

This chain uses TRBV7-9 with TRBJ2-4, with 7 bases matching TRBD2. This CDR3 is 14 amino acids long. Per germline, CDR1 SEHNR and CDR2 FQNEAQ (reference sequence). Trimming removed 3 bases from V and 2 bases from J; junction bases left unmatched: 1. CDR3 residues: CASSLRETKNIQYF. The CDR3 region has the DNA TGTGCCAGCAGCTTGCGGGAGACCAAAAACATTCAGTACTTC.